The 29 T cell receptor beta chains in this list originate from one sample, sequenced in a study of T-cell memory formation after mild COVID-19 (dated by TCRdb to 2020 to 2022). Libraries were made using 5' RACE. Reads for this sample came from an Illumina NovaSeq 6000. TCRdb's own reprocessing of the public reads used fastp at Q25 and MiXCR and kept productive beta chains. CDR3 protein duplicates are merged, each entry listing the most common genes and DNA. The sample table lists more than 250,000 distinct CDR3 sequences, roughly 17% of them with a count of one. The top ten clones comprise approximately 25% of the sample. Sequencing input: PBMCs or a T cell subset sorted from them (not recorded which). The receptors stem from a man younger than 35 who had mild COVID-19 (a few samples of this study predate the infection). The sample titles of this study are shuffled in the database, so cell type and time point are left out; the donor was told from shared clones.

This clonotype showed up just a few times. This chain connects TRBV5-1 to TRBJ2-1, with 16 bases identical to TRBD2. Germline-derived CDR1 and CDR2 are SGHRS and YFSETQ. V lost 3 bases and J lost 14; bases outside the gene matches: 8. The CDR3 totals 15 residues. CDR3 DNA: TGCGCCAGCAGCTCGCTGGGACTAGCGGGGGGGCCTGAGTTCTTC. Amino acid sequence: CASSSLGLAGGPEFF.

This clonotype was recorded at least ten times. The chain links TRBV14 to TRBJ1-1, with D unresolved. Between the trimmed V and J ends, which lost 7 bases and 5 bases, there was a span of 14 bases. Germline V gene sequence: CDR1 SGHDN, CDR2 FVKESK. This CDR3 has 13 residues. The CDR3 nucleotides read TGTGCCAGCACCAGAGGGAGCGGGACTGAAGCTTTCTTT. Translating it yields CASTRGSGTEAFF.

This clonotype turned up a few times. The chain is built from TRBV5-1 and TRBJ2-1; perhaps TRBD2 as D (6 bases). The CDR3 totals 13 residues. Germline loops: CDR1 SGHRS, CDR2 YFSETQ. Trimming shortened V by 3 bases and J by 6 bases, and 10 bases separated the two germline ends. CDR3 sequence: CASSWGLTNEQFF. The CDR3 DNA is TGCGCCAGCAGCTGGGGACTCACCAATGAGCAGTTCTTC.

This clonotype has a handful of counts. The gene calls are TRBV10-3 and TRBJ2-7, with 10 bases fitting TRBD2. This CDR3 spans 16 amino acids. CDR1 ENHRY and CDR2 SYGVKD come from the germline V gene. V lost 1 base, J lost 5 bases, and 8 bases stayed unmatched. CDR3: CAISELSGGALHEQYF. The CDR3 nucleotides are TGTGCCATCAGTGAGTTAAGCGGGGGGGCCCTCCACGAGCAGTACTTC.

This sequence joins TRBV12-3 or TRBV12-4 and TRBJ1-5, with D uncertain. Trimming took 2 bases from V and 10 from J, leaving 15 bases between them. The CDR3 runs to 14 residues. The CDR3 protein is CASSLNPDGLPQHF. The CDR3 coding sequence is TGTGCCAGCAGTTTAAATCCCGATGGCCTCCCCCAGCATTTT.

This clonotype was detected a few times. V gene TRBV20-1 combines with J gene TRBJ2-3, with TRBD2 identical over 12 bases. CDR1 DFQATT and CDR2 SNEGSKA come from the germline V gene (reference sequence). The CDR3 is 13 residues long. V dropped 5 bases and J dropped 5; count of bases not matched to a gene: 2. This chain's CDR3 is CSARLAGEDTQYF. CDR3 coding DNA: TGCAGTGCTCGACTAGCGGGGGAAGATACGCAGTATTTT.

This rearrangement joins TRBV7-2 to TRBJ2-5, with D unresolved. The germline V gene encodes CDR1 SGHTA and CDR2 FQGNSA. V lost 7 bases, J lost 1 base, and 4 bases lay in between. This CDR3 is built from 11 residues. The CDR3, as DNA: TGTGCCAGCACAGGCCAAGAGACCCAGTACTTC. Its protein product is CASTGQETQYF.

This clonotype has a handful of counts. The V gene is TRBV9, the J gene TRBJ2-3, with 8 nucleotides matching TRBD2. Germline V gives CDR1 SGDLS, CDR2 YYNGEE. This CDR3 is built from 16 residues. V gave up 0 bases and J gave up 1 base; unmatched junction bases: 4. DNA for the CDR3: TGTGCCAGCAGCGTAGCCAGCGGGGGAGGCACAGATACGCAGTATTTT. This sequence encodes CASSVASGGGTDTQYF.

This clonotype has a handful of counts. The chain carries TRBV10-3 and TRBJ2-1; no firm D call. V lost 6 bases and J 5 bases, leaving 5 bases between the germline ends. Germline V gene data show CDR1 as ENHRY and CDR2 as SYGVKD. The CDR3 is 11 amino acids. The CDR3 reads CAISGNNEQFF. Written as DNA, the CDR3 is TGTGCCATCAGCGGCAACAATGAGCAGTTCTTC.

This chain joins TRBV6-2 or TRBV6-3 and TRBJ2-3; the D is unclear. The CDR3 spans 13 residues. Trimming cost V 5 bases and J 1 base, with 7 bases left between them. Germline V gene sequence: CDR1 MNHEY, CDR2 SVGEGT. CDR3 protein: CASSDARTDTQYF. The CDR3 nucleotides are TGTGCCAGCAGTGACGCCCGCACAGATACGCAGTATTTT.

This clonotype was recorded a few times. The J gene is TRBJ2-1, the V gene TRBV18, with 10 nucleotides matching TRBD2. CDR3 length equals 15 residues. CDR1 and CDR2 from the germline V gene are KGHSH and LQKENI. Trimming at V came to 8 bases and at J to 4 bases, leaving 8 bases not matched to a gene. The CDR3 loop reads CASRRTSGGYNEQFF. As DNA, the CDR3 is TGTGCCAGCCGCCGGACTAGCGGAGGTTACAATGAGCAGTTCTTC.

About this clonotype itself: At one end the junction does not follow the germline gene, possibly because of a read error. This chain connects TRBV7-2 to TRBJ1-6; no reliable D call. The CDR3 length is 13 residues. CDR1 and CDR2 (germline): SGHTA, FQGNSA. CDR3 protein: CASSSLNSRPLHF. The CDR3 bases are TGTGCCAGCAGCTCCCTCAACTCCCGCCCCCTACACTTT.

This sequence joins TRBV18 and TRBJ2-6; no firm D call. The CDR3 length is 13 residues. Germline values: CDR1 KGHSH, CDR2 LQKENI. V lost 8 bases, J lost 1 base, and 6 bases lay in between. This CDR3 reads CASSESGANVLTF. Written as DNA, the CDR3 is TGTGCCAGCAGCGAATCTGGGGCCAACGTCCTGACTTTC. Looking up the rest from reference TRBV18 and TRBJ2-6 gives the full variable domain: NAGVMQNPRHLVRRRGQEARLRCSPMKGHSHVYWYRQLPEEGLKFMVYLQKENIIDESGMPKERFSAEFPKEGPSILRIQQVVRGDSAAYFCASSESGANVLTFGAGSRLTVL.

This sequence joins TRBV7-8 and TRBJ1-1; 12 positions agree with TRBD1. The germline V gene encodes CDR1 SGHVS and CDR2 FQNEAQ. The CDR3 totals 18 residues. The V gene end was trimmed by 5 bases and the J gene end by 0 bases; junction bases not matched to a gene: 10. The CDR3 DNA reads as TGTGCCAGCAGCCCGCCGGGAGGGACAGGGGGCGTGAACACTGAAGCTTTCTTT. As protein: CASSPPGGTGGVNTEAFF.

This clonotype was recorded many times. V is TRBV12-3 or TRBV12-4 and J is TRBJ1-5, with no clear D. Trimming removed 6 bases at V and 7 bases at J, with 13 bases between. This CDR3 contains 13 residues. CDR3 amino acids: CASSLQRLQPQHF. As DNA, the CDR3 is TGTGCCAGCAGCCTTCAGAGACTCCAGCCCCAGCATTTT.

This clonotype appeared many times. The CDR3 loop reads CASSLREAQPQHF. The CDR3 coding sequence is TGTGCCAGCAGCTTGAGGGAGGCTCAGCCCCAGCATTTT. The chain carries TRBV7-8 and TRBJ1-5; D uncertain. The germline CDR1 and CDR2 sequences are SGHVS and FQNEAQ. The CDR3 has 13 residues. V was pared by 3 bases and J by 6 bases, with 9 bases between.

This clonotype showed up just a few times. The gene calls are TRBV4-1 and TRBJ2-3; tentative D call: TRBD2 (6 bases). CDR3 length: 17 amino acids. Trimming took 2 bases from V and 2 from J, leaving 17 bases between them. The germline V gene has CDR1 MGHRA and CDR2 YSYEKL. CDR3 sequence (DNA): TGCGCCAGCAGCCAAATGGTGGGGGGTTCCTTCACAGATACGCAGTATTTT. Protein product: CASSQMVGGSFTDTQYF.

The chain has TRBV29-1 and TRBJ2-7; no clear D. Germline CDR1 is SQVTM and CDR2 is ANQGSEA. The CDR3 sequence is 13 residues long. V was pared by 7 bases and J by 6 bases, with 19 bases between. CDR3 residues: CSALSFGSPEQYV. DNA of the CDR3: TGCAGCGCCTTGAGTTTCGGCAGCCCCGAGCAGTACGTC.

This clonotype came up many times. This chain links TRBV7-2 with TRBJ2-7, with D unclear. V gave up 4 bases and J gave up 2 bases, with 6 bases separating them. This CDR3 spans 12 amino acids. The germline CDR1 and CDR2 sequences are SGHTA and FQGNSA. Written as DNA, the CDR3 is TGTGCCAGCAGCTCCTTTCCCTACGAGCAGTACTTC. This codes for CASSSFPYEQYF.

The chain uses TRBV9 and TRBJ1-2; no firm D call. The CDR3 consists of 15 residues. The V gene's germline CDR1 is SGDLS and CDR2 YYNGEE. The V end lost 3 bases, the J end lost 4 bases, and 16 bases lay between the germline ends. CDR3 sequence: CASSETPDPSYGYTF. Here the CDR3 DNA reads TGTGCCAGCAGCGAAACCCCGGACCCTTCCTATGGCTACACCTTC.

This clonotype has more than one count but fewer than ten. V gene TRBV6-6 combines with J gene TRBJ2-3, with D possibly TRBD1 on 6 matching bases. CDR1 MNHNY and CDR2 SVGAGI come from the germline V gene (reference sequence). The CDR3 runs to 17 residues. Trimming took off 2 bases at V and 3 bases at J, with 18 bases between the two ends. The CDR3 region is CASSYIAFLGGTDTQYF. In DNA form, the CDR3 reads TGTGCCAGCAGTTACATCGCTTTCCTAGGGGGTACAGATACGCAGTATTTT.

A note on this clonotype: Being one base from a much bigger clone, this may be a read error. The gene calls are TRBV7-8 and TRBJ1-6; possible D gene TRBD1, 5 bases. The CDR3 loop spans 16 amino acids. The germline CDR1 and CDR2 sequences are SGHVS and FQNEAQ. The germline V and J ends were trimmed by 4 bases and 10 bases, with 20 bases remaining between them. CDR3 nucleotide sequence: TGTGCCAGCAGCTCCCCCAGGATAGGGGACGGATCACCCCTCCACTTT. This encodes CASSSPRIGDGSPLHF.

This clonotype was seen a few times. The gene calls are TRBV5-1 and TRBJ2-1, with D perhaps matching TRBD2 (5 bases). V was clipped by 2 bases and J by 7 bases, with 7 bases between them. The CDR3 has 12 residues. Germline lookup yields CDR1 SGHRS and CDR2 YFSETQ. The CDR3 reads CASSFRGNEQFF. CDR3 nucleotide sequence: TGCGCCAGCAGCTTCCGAGGGAATGAGCAGTTCTTC.

This clonotype appeared a few times. The rearrangement links TRBV5-1 to TRBJ1-2; tentative D call: TRBD1 (5 bases). Germline lookup yields CDR1 SGHRS and CDR2 YFSETQ. The CDR3 is 14 residues long. V was cut by 0 bases and J by 4 bases, with 10 bases left in between. In DNA, the CDR3 is TGCGCCAGCAGCTTGGAGTATGGGGGCTATGGCTACACCTTC. Residues: CASSLEYGGYGYTF.

A few counts support this clonotype. The rearrangement uses TRBV4-1 and TRBJ2-5; 8 positions match TRBD2. This CDR3 has 17 amino acids. V lost 0 bases to trimming and J lost 1 base; unmatched junction nucleotides: 7. Germline values: CDR1 MGHRA, CDR2 YSYEKL. For the CDR3, the DNA is TGCGCCAGCAGCCAAGATCCCAGCGGGGGCATCCAAGAGACCCAGTACTTC. It yields the protein CASSQDPSGGIQETQYF.

This clonotype was counted between two and nine times. The chain combines TRBV5-1 with TRBJ2-6, with 8 bases fitting TRBD1. J gave up 2 bases and V 2 bases, and 3 bases lay outside the gene matches. The CDR3 runs to 16 residues. CDR1 is SGHRS and CDR2 is YFSETQ in the germline V gene. CDR3 in DNA: TGCGCCAGCAGCTTCCCAGGGGGCGCTGGGGCCAACGTCCTGACTTTC. Protein sequence: CASSFPGGAGANVLTF.

In DNA form, the CDR3 reads TGCGCCAGCAGCCAAGACTGGGGTAGCGGCAGGACCCAGTACTTC. This codes for CASSQDWGSGRTQYF. The chain carries TRBV4-3 and TRBJ2-5; weak D call: TRBD2 (6 bases). The ends were cut back, 0 bases at V and 7 bases at J, with 15 bases in the middle. Germline loops: CDR1 LGHNA, CDR2 YSLEER. The CDR3 length is 15 residues.

The chain combines TRBV4-1 with TRBJ1-6; D gene uncertain. Germline CDR1 MGHRA, CDR2 YSYEKL. The CDR3 contains 17 residues. V was cut by 1 base and J by 0 bases, with 10 bases left in between. The CDR3 coding sequence is TGCGCCAGCAGCCAAGGGCCAGGAACCTCCTATAATTCACCCCTCCACTTT. Amino acids: CASSQGPGTSYNSPLHF.

The sample holds many counts of this clonotype. The chain has TRBV10-2 and TRBJ1-4; D is unresolved. This CDR3 contains 13 residues. Germline V gene data show CDR1 as WSHSY and CDR2 as SAAADI. V gave up 3 bases and J gave up 10 bases, with 12 bases separating them. CDR3 region: CASSDSRSGKLFF. DNA for the CDR3: TGCGCCAGCAGTGACTCACGATCGGGAAAACTGTTTTTT.